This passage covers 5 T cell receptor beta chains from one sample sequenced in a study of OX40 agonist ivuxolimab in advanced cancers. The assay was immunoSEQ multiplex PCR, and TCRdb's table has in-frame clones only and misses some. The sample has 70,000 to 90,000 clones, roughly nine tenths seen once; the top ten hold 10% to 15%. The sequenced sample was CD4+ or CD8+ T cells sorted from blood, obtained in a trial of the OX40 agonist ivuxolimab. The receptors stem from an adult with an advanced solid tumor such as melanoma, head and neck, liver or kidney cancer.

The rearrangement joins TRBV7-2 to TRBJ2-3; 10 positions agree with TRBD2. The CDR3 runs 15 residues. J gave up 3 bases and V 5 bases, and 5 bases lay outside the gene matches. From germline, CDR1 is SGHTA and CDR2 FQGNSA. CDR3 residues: CASSPLAGVTDTQYF. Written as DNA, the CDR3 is TGTGCCAGCAGCCCCCTAGCGGGAGTGACAGATACGCAGTATTTT.

CDR3 protein: CASSFVGADTQYF. CDR3 in DNA: TGTGCCAGCAGCTTTGTTGGGGCAGATACGCAGTATTTT. V is TRBV11-2 and J is TRBJ2-3; D remains unclear. Germline-derived CDR1 and CDR2 are SGHAT and FQNNGV. Trimming pared 3 bases from V and 4 bases from J, leaving 8 bases between. The length of the CDR3 is 13 residues.

CDR3 nucleotide sequence: TGTGCCAGCAGCGTTTCAGGGATCTTCCAGCCCCAGCATTTT. It is translated as CASSVSGIFQPQHF. The chain couples TRBV9 to TRBJ1-5, with D tentatively TRBD1 (5 bases). Trimming cost V 2 bases and J 7 bases, with 13 bases left between them. Germline-derived CDR1 and CDR2 are SGDLS and YYNGEE. The CDR3 is 14 residues long.

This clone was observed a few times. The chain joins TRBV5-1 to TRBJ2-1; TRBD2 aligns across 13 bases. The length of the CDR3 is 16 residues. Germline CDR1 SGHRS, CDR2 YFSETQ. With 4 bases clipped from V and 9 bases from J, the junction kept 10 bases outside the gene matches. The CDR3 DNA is TGCGCCAGCAGCCCCCTACTAGCGGGAGGGCCTGGTGAGCAGTTCTTC. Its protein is CASSPLLAGGPGEQFF.

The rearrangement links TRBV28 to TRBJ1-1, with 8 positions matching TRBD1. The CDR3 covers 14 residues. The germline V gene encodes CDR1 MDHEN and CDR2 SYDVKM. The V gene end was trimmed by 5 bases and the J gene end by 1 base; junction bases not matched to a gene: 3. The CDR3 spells CASSPGTGNTEAFF. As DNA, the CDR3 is TGTGCCAGCAGTCCCGGGACAGGGAACACTGAAGCTTTCTTT.